The clone carrying this T cell receptor (beta chain) was recorded at least ten times. Antigen: not known. The data stem from a study of regulatory T cells in long-lasting Graves disease. Broader study findings: TRBV28, TRBJ1-2 and TRBJ2-5 were segments that persistent disease favored. Persistent cases of Graves' showed reduced TCR diversity relative to newly diagnosed patients.

Investigators prepared the TCR beta libraries by applying iRepertoire HTBI primers and Arm-PCR of CDR3 regions. Original data processing: Identification yielded around 64 TRBV and 15 or so TRBJ segments across samples. TCRdb re-analysed the multiplex PCR reads in MiXCR, keeping a single row per CDR3 protein. None of the V and J calls come from the authors' own analysis; TCRdb made them. Altogether roughly 500,000 distinct CDR3 sequences are present, roughly 21% being singletons, with the ten largest covering approximately 6.4%. Germline CDR1 is SGHNT and CDR2 is YENEEA. This CDR3 spans 13 amino acids. The germline V and J ends were trimmed by 1 base and 6 bases, with 9 bases remaining between them. The time point denotes: persistent/refractory GD, antithyroid drugs over 5 years with positive TRAb. There was RNA extracted from PBMCs, and the TCR library was made from it.

This material consisted of peripheral blood mononuclear cells (PBMCs), taken when the disease was refractory, from a patient treated with antithyroid drugs. This receptor was obtained from a female donor with Graves disease. The J gene is TRBJ1-2, the V gene TRBV11-3; D gene unclear. The CDR3: CASSLGSGHGYTF. CDR3 DNA sequence: TGTGCCAGCAGCTTAGGGAGCGGGCATGGCTACACCTTC.